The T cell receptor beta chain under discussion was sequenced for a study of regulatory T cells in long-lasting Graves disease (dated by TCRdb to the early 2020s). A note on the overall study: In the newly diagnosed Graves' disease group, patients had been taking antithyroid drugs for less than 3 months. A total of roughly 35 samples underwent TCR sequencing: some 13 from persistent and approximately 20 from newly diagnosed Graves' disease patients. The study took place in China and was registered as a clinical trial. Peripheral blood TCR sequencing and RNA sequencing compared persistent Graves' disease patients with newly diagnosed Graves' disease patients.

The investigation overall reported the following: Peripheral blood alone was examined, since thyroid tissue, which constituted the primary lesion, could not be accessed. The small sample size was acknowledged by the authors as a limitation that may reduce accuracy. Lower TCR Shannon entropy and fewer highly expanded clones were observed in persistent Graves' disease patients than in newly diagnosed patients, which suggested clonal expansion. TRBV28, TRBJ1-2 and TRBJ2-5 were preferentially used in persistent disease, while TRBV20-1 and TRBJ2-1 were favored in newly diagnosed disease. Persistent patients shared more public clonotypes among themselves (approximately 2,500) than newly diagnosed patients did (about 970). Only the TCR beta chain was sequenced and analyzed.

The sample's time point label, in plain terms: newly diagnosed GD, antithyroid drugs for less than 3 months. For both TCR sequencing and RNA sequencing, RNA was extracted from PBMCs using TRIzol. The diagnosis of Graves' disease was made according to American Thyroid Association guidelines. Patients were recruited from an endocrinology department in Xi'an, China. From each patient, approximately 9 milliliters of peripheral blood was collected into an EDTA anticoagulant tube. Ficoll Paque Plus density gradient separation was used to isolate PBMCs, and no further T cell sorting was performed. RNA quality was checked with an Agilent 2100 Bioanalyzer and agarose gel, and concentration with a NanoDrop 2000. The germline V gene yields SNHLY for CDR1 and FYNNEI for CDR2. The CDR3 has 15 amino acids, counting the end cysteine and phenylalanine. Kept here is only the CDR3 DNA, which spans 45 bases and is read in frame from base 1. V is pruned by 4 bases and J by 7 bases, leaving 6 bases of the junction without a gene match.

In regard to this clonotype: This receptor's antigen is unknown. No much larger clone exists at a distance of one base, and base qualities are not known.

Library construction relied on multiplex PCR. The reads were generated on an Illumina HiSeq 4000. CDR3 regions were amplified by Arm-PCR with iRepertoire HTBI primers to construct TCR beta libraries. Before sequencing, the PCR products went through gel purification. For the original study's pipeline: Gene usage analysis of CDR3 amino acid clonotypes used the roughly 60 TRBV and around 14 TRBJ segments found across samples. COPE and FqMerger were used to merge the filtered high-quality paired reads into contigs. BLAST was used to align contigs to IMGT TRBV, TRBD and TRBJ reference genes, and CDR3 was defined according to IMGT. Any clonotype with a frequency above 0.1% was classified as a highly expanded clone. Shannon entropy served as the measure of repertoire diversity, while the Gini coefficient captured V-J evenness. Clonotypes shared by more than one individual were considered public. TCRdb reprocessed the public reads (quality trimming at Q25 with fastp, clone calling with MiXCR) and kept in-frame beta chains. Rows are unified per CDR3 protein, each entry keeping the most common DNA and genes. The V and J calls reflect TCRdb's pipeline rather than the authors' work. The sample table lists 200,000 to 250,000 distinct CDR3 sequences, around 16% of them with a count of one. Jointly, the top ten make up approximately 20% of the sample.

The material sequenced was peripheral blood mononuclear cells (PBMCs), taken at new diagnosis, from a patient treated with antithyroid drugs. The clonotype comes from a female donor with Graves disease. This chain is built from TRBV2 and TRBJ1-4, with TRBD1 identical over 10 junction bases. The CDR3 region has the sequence CASSGRTGGGEKLFF. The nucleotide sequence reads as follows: TGTGCCAGCAGTGGTCGGACAGGGGGAGGTGAAAAACTGTTTTTT.